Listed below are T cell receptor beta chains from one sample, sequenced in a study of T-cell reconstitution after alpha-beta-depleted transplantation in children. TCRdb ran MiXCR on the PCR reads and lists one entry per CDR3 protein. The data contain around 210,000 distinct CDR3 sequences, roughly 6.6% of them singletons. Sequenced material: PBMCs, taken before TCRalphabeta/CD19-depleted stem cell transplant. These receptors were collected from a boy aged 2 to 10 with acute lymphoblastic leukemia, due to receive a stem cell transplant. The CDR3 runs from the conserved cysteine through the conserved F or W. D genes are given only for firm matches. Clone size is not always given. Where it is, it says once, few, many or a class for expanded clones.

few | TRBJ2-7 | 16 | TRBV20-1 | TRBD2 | CSAAAASGRMGYEQYF | TGCAGTGCTGCGGCGGCTAGCGGGAGGATGGGCTACGAGCAGTACTTC
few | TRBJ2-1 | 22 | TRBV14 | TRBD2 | CASSQDLSRRAGGLFSRGEQFF | TGTGCCAGCAGCCAAGATCTGTCACGTAGAGCGGGGGGGCTTTTTTCCCGCGGTGAGCAGTTCTTC
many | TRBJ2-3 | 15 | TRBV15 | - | CATSRGDLVGDTQYF | TGTGCCACCAGCAGAGGGGACTTGGTGGGGGATACGCAGTATTTT
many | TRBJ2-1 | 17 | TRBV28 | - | CASSSPSGGTVYNEQFF | TGTGCCAGCAGTTCCCCCTCGGGCGGGACGGTTTACAATGAGCAGTTCTTC
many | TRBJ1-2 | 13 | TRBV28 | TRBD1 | CASSTGTAYGYTF | TGTGCCAGCAGCACCGGGACAGCCTATGGCTACACCTTC
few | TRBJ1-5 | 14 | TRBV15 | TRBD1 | CATSKGAVDQPQHF | TGTGCCACCAGCAAGGGGGCGGTCGATCAGCCCCAGCATTTT
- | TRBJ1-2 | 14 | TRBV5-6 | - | CASSPLVSPYGYTF | TGTGCCAGCAGCCCCTTGGTTTCTCCCTATGGCTACACCTTC
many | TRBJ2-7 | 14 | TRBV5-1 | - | CASSLLELFYEQYF | TGCGCCAGCAGCCTACTAGAGCTTTTCTACGAGCAGTACTTC
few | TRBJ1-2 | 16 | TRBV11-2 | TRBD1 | CASSFRDRASNYGYTF | TGTGCCAGCAGCTTCCGGGACAGGGCTTCTAACTATGGCTACACCTTC
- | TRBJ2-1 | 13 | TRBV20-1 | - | CSARETSYNEQFF | TGCAGTGCTAGGGAGACTTCCTACAATGAGCAGTTCTTC
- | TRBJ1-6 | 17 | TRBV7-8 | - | CASSLVGTGAEDSPLHF | TGTGCCAGCAGCTTAGTGGGTACGGGGGCTGAGGATTCACCCCTCCACTTT
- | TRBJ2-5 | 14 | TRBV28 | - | CASSRPQLKETQYF | TGTGCCAGCAGTCGTCCACAGTTGAAAGAGACCCAGTACTTC
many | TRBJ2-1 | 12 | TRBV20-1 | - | CRTGSLDNEQFF | TGCAGGACCGGGAGTTTAGACAATGAGCAGTTCTTC
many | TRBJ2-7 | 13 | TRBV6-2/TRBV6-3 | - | CASSILTGYEQYF | TGTGCCAGCAGTATCCTGACCGGCTACGAGCAGTACTTC
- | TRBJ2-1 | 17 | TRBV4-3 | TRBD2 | CASSHSTSGSALNEQFF | TGCGCCAGCAGCCATTCGACTAGCGGGAGCGCCTTGAATGAGCAGTTCTTC
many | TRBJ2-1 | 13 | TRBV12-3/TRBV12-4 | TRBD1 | CASSLTGGAEQFF | TGTGCCAGCAGCCTGACAGGGGGCGCTGAGCAGTTCTTC
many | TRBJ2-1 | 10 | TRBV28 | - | CASSKGEQFF | TGTGCCAGCAGTAAGGGTGAGCAGTTCTTC
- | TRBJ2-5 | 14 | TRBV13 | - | CASSFRRYQETQYF | TGTGCCAGCAGCTTTCGACGGTACCAAGAGACCCAGTACTTC
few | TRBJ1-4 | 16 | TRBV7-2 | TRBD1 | CASSSLPTGNNEKLFF | TGTGCCAGCAGCTCTCTACCGACAGGGAATAATGAAAAACTGTTTTTT
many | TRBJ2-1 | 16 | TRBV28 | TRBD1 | CASRIGVGQAYNEQFF | TGTGCCAGCAGAATCGGGGTAGGACAGGCCTACAATGAGCAGTTCTTC
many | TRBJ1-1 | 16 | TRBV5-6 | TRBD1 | CASSLTGAPMNTEAFF | TGTGCCAGCAGCTTGACAGGGGCCCCTATGAACACTGAAGCTTTCTTT
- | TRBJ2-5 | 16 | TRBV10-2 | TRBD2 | CASSELKSGRGETQYF | TGCGCCAGCAGTGAGTTGAAGAGCGGGAGGGGAGAGACCCAGTACTTC
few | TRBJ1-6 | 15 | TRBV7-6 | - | CASKKTQVPWSPLHF | TGTGCCAGCAAGAAGACACAGGTCCCATGGTCACCCCTCCACTTT
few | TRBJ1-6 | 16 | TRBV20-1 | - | CSASVSASSYNSPLHF | TGCAGTGCTAGTGTCTCCGCGAGCTCCTATAATTCACCCCTCCACTTT
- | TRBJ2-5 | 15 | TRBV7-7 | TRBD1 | CASSYTGAKQETQYF | TGTGCTAGCAGCTACACAGGGGCCAAGCAAGAGACCCAGTACTTC
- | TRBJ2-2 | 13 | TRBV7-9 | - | CASSSLGLRELFF | TGTGCCAGCAGCTCTCTAGGATTGAGGGAGCTGTTTTTT
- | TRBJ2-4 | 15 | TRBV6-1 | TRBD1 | CASSARSHRGNIQYF | TGTGCCAGCAGCGCCCGAAGTCACAGGGGGAACATTCAGTACTTC
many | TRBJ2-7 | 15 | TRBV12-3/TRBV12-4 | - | CASSLGGTGIDEQYF | TGTGCCAGCAGTCTTGGGGGTACGGGGATAGACGAGCAGTACTTC
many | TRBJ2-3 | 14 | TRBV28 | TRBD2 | CASSLTGGLHTQYF | TGTGCCAGCAGTTTAACGGGAGGCCTCCATACGCAGTATTTT
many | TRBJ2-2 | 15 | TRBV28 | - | CASSFNSLNAGELFF | TGTGCCAGCAGTTTTAACAGCCTGAACGCCGGGGAGCTGTTTTTT
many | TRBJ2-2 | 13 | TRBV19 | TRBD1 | CANRIRGTGELFF | TGTGCCAATCGAATCAGGGGGACCGGGGAGCTGTTTTTT
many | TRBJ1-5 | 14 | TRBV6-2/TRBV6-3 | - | CASSGMLSNQPQHF | TGTGCCAGCAGCGGCATGCTTAGCAATCAGCCCCAGCATTTT
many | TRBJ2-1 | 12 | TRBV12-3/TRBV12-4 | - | CASSPLNNEQFF | TGTGCCAGCAGCCCACTCAACAATGAGCAGTTCTTC
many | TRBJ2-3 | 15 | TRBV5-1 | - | CASSLELDFPDTQYF | TGCGCCAGCAGCTTGGAATTGGATTTCCCAGATACGCAGTATTTT
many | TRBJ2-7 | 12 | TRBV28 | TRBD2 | CASSSWTSQQYF | TGTGCCAGCAGTTCCTGGACTAGCCAGCAGTACTTC
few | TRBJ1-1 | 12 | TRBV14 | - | CASREEGPEAFF | TGTGCCAGCAGAGAGGAAGGGCCTGAAGCTTTCTTT